The sequence of this T cell receptor (beta chain) was determined in a study of T cell responses to AZD1222 COVID-19 vaccine. This clone was detected once. The antigen remains undetermined. Overall study results and limits: There were mostly white British donors and more females than males, and clonal diversity was possibly underestimated.

Trimming took 0 bases from V and 2 from J, leaving 11 bases between them. This CDR3 has 16 residues. The germline CDR1 and CDR2 sequences are MNHEY and SVGAGI. TCRdb's table, derived via immunoSEQ multiplex PCR, lists solely in-frame clones and lacks some. The repertoire consists of about 150,000 clones, with approximately 89% occurring once and the leading ten covering roughly 1.7%. J is TRBJ1-3 and V is TRBV6-5; D gene ambiguous. This receptor was identified in an adult who received the AZD1222 COVID-19 vaccine. Source: peripheral blood, taken 28 days after the second AZD1222 dose. Here the CDR3 reads CASSYSRVEAGNTIYF. The CDR3 DNA is TGTGCCAGCAGTTACTCGCGCGTGGAGGCTGGAAACACCATATATTTT.